A single sample is the source of the 27 T cell receptor beta chains below, sequenced in a study of cytotoxic CD8 clonotypes in ibrutinib-treated CLL. The assay was immunoSEQ multiplex PCR, and TCRdb's table has in-frame clones only and misses some. The data contain under 300,000 clones, 70% of them seen just once; the ten biggest clones take up 15%. This specimen consisted of PBMCs, obtained after 24 months of ibrutinib treatment. Source of these receptors: a human donor with chronic lymphocytic leukemia.

V gene TRBV6-5 combines with J gene TRBJ2-1; 10 bases line up with TRBD2. Looked up from germline, CDR1 is MNHEY and CDR2 is SVGAGI. This CDR3 region has 16 residues. The ends lost 0 bases at V and 8 bases at J; junction bases unmatched: 7. CDR3 sequence: CASSYSGTSVGDEQFF. CDR3 DNA sequence: TGTGCCAGCAGTTACTCGGGGACTAGCGTGGGCGATGAGCAGTTCTTC.

DNA of the CDR3: TGTGCCAGCAGCCGGGCGGGGGTAGCGGCGACAGATACGCAGTATTTT. Its translation: CASSRAGVAATDTQYF. This chain links TRBV7-6 with TRBJ2-3, with 7 bases matching TRBD2. Germline trimming cut 5 bases from V and 3 bases from J; bases unmatched to any gene: 11. The CDR3 consists of 16 residues. Germline CDR1 and CDR2: SGHVS and FNYEAQ.

This clone was seen only a few times. V is TRBV29-1 and J is TRBJ1-2; D is ambiguous. Per the germline V gene, CDR1 is SQVTM and CDR2 is ANQGSEA. The CDR3 consists of 11 residues. Trimming stripped 7 bases from V and 7 bases from J, with 13 bases between. CDR3: CSADPMSGYTF. For the CDR3, the DNA is TGCAGCGCCGATCCGATGTCTGGCTACACCTTC.

This chain links TRBV9 with TRBJ2-7, with D uncertain. V was shortened by 0 bases and J by 0 bases, with 7 bases between the two germline ends. CDR3 length: 14 residues. Germline CDR1 reads SGDLS; CDR2 reads YYNGEE. In DNA form, the CDR3 reads TGTGCCAGCAGCGTAGAGGTATCCTCCTACGAGCAGTACTTC. Encoded protein: CASSVEVSSYEQYF.

The chain uses TRBV11-2 and TRBJ2-1; 8 bases are shared with TRBD2. The CDR3 consists of 15 residues. Per the germline V gene, CDR1 is SGHAT and CDR2 is FQNNGV. Trimming took 3 bases from V and 8 from J; bases not matched to a gene: 9. The CDR3: CASSLESTSVHEQFF. In DNA, the CDR3 is TGTGCCAGCAGCTTGGAGTCGACTAGCGTCCATGAGCAGTTCTTC. Variable domain in full (rest from reference TRBV11-2 and TRBJ2-1): EAGVAQSPRYKIIEKRQSVAFWCNPISGHATLYWYQQILGQGPKLLIQFQNNGVVDDSQLPKDRFSAERLKGVDSTLKIQPAKLEDSAVYLCASSLESTSVHEQFFGPGTRLTVL.

The rearrangement links TRBV4-2 to TRBJ2-1; D gene ambiguous. Looked up from germline, CDR1 is LGHNA and CDR2 is YNFKEQ. The CDR3 totals 12 residues. Trimming took 2 bases from V and 5 from J, leaving 4 bases between them. The DNA of the CDR3 is TGTGCCAGCAGCCAAATGAACAATGAGCAGTTCTTC. Encoded protein: CASSQMNNEQFF.

This clone is a singleton in its sample. The chain uses TRBV25-1 and TRBJ2-3; D uncertain. The ends were cut back, 0 bases at V and 2 bases at J, with 6 bases in the middle. The germline V gene encodes CDR1 MGHDK and CDR2 SYGVNS. The CDR3 has 14 amino acids. In DNA form, the CDR3 reads TGTGCCAGCAGTGAATACGACCACACAGATACGCAGTATTTT. Translating gives CASSEYDHTDTQYF.

This clone showed up just a few times. The chain uses TRBV28 and TRBJ1-2; D gene uncertain. Between the trimmed V and J ends, which lost 6 bases and 1 base, there was a span of 6 bases. The CDR3 covers 12 residues. Germline assignment: CDR1 MDHEN and CDR2 SYDVKM. For the CDR3, the DNA is TGTGCCAGCAGGATGAGTAACTATGGCTACACCTTC. It translates to CASRMSNYGYTF.

This clone was picked up a small number of times. This chain joins TRBV5-4 and TRBJ2-7; 8 bases match TRBD1. The CDR3 is 12 amino acids. CDR1 is SGHNT and CDR2 is YYREEE in the germline V gene (reference sequence). After removal of 10 bases from V and 1 base from J, the junction contained 4 bases not matched to a gene. The DNA of the CDR3 is TGTGCCGTGACAGGGGAATCCTACGAGCAGTACTTC. It specifies CAVTGESYEQYF.

The rearrangement uses TRBV14 and TRBJ2-1; D not resolved. The V end was cut by 1 base, the J end by 0 bases, with 7 bases between. CDR3 length: 15 amino acids. The germline V gene has CDR1 SGHDN and CDR2 FVKESK. The CDR3 reads CASSQGRFSYNEQFF. The CDR3 DNA is TGTGCCAGCAGCCAAGGCAGATTCTCCTACAATGAGCAGTTCTTC.

The chain has TRBV4-2 and TRBJ2-7, with 14 bases matching TRBD2. The germline CDR1 and CDR2 sequences are LGHNA and YNFKEQ. With 1 base clipped from V and 2 bases from J, the junction kept 4 bases outside the gene matches. This CDR3 contains 17 residues. The CDR3 sequence: CASSQGLAGGIPYEQYF. The DNA of the CDR3 is TGTGCCAGCAGCCAAGGACTAGCGGGAGGGATACCCTACGAGCAGTACTTC.

V is TRBV5-1 and J is TRBJ2-3, with no clear D. This CDR3 contains 13 residues. Looked up from germline, CDR1 is SGHRS and CDR2 is YFSETQ. The ends were cut back, 4 bases at V and 3 bases at J, with 9 bases in the middle. CDR3 DNA: TGCGCCAGCAGCGATCTAACAACAGATACGCAGTATTTT. Amino acids: CASSDLTTDTQYF.

The chain links TRBV5-1 to TRBJ2-6; D remains ambiguous. V lost 0 bases to trimming and J lost 2 bases, with 0 bases between them. Germline loops: CDR1 SGHRS, CDR2 YFSETQ. The length of the CDR3 is 13 residues. CDR3 protein: CASSLAGANVLTF. The DNA of the CDR3 is TGCGCCAGCAGCTTGGCTGGGGCCAACGTCCTGACTTTC.

The rearrangement uses TRBV5-1 and TRBJ2-1; TRBD2 matches at 8 bases. V lost 0 bases and J lost 7; bases outside the gene matches: 6. Germline CDR1 and CDR2: SGHRS and YFSETQ. The CDR3 contains 15 residues. CDR3 region: CASSLVVAGRNEQFF. The CDR3 DNA sequence: TGCGCCAGCAGCTTGGTAGTAGCGGGACGTAATGAGCAGTTCTTC. The whole variable domain, remainder taken from reference TRBV5-1 and TRBJ2-1, is KAGVTQTPRYLIKTRGQQVTLSCSPISGHRSVSWYQQTPGQGLQFLFEYFSETQRNKGNFPGRFSGRQFSNSRSEMNVSTLELGDSALYLCASSLVVAGRNEQFFGPGTRLTVL.

CDR3 DNA sequence: TGTGCCAGCAGGACAGGGCAGCCCCTTAGGGAGCAGTACTTC. Amino acid sequence: CASRTGQPLREQYF. The rearrangement links TRBV28 to TRBJ2-7; 7 bases fit TRBD1. This CDR3 region has 14 residues. The germline V gene encodes CDR1 MDHEN and CDR2 SYDVKM. The trim removed 6 bases at V and 7 bases at J, leaving 12 bases unmatched.

In its sample, this clone was seen a few times. CDR3 loop: CASHYSTYEQYF. For the CDR3, the DNA is TGTGCCAGCCACTATAGTACCTACGAGCAGTACTTC. The chain has TRBV6-1 and TRBJ2-7; D not certain. CDR1 MNHNS and CDR2 SASEGT come from the germline V gene. V was cut by 8 bases and J by 2 bases, with 10 bases left in between. This CDR3 region has 12 residues.

This rearrangement joins TRBV10-1 to TRBJ2-3; D might be TRBD2 (6 bases). The CDR3 has 12 amino acids. Germline CDR1 is WNHNN and CDR2 is SYGVQD (reference sequence). V lost 6 bases, J lost 5 bases, and 9 bases lay in between. The CDR3 DNA reads TGCGCCAGCAGCCTCGGGGGAGATACGCAGTATTTT. Translated, it gives CASSLGGDTQYF.

The chain links TRBV6-4 to TRBJ2-2, with 9 nucleotides matching TRBD1. Germline CDR1 MRHNA, CDR2 SNTAGT. After removal of 6 bases from V and 1 base from J, the junction contained 6 bases not matched to a gene. The CDR3 is 16 amino acids. CDR3 nucleotides: TGTGCCAGCAGAGCACAGGGGGCCCAGAACACCGGGGAGCTGTTTTTT. Its translation: CASRAQGAQNTGELFF.

The chain couples TRBV11-2 to TRBJ1-1, with D unresolved. The CDR3 has 12 amino acids. The germline CDR1 and CDR2 sequences are SGHAT and FQNNGV. V lost 1 base to trimming and J lost 8 bases, with 8 bases between them. CDR3 loop: CASSLGSKEAFF. The DNA of the CDR3 is TGTGCCAGCAGCTTAGGGTCAAAAGAAGCTTTCTTT.

This clone was found a few times. This rearrangement joins TRBV27 to TRBJ1-2; maybe TRBD1 (5 bases). Trimming removed 6 bases from V and 0 bases from J, with 14 bases in between. This CDR3 has 15 amino acids. Looked up from germline, CDR1 is MNHEY and CDR2 is SMNVEV (reference sequence). CDR3 region: CASRAGTAPNYGYTF. The CDR3 DNA sequence: TGTGCCAGCAGAGCCGGGACGGCCCCTAACTATGGCTACACCTTC.

This clone was detected a few times. The DNA of the CDR3 is TGCGCCAGCAGCCTAGAGGATGTACCGGGACTTCGCTACAATGAGCAGTTCTTC. Translated: CASSLEDVPGLRYNEQFF. The chain carries TRBV4-1 and TRBJ2-1; TRBD2 is a possible D gene (6 bases). The germline V gene encodes CDR1 MGHRA and CDR2 YSYEKL. Trimming pared 4 bases from V and 3 bases from J, leaving 22 bases between. The CDR3 has 18 residues.

The rearrangement uses TRBV7-9 and TRBJ1-1, with 9 nucleotides matching TRBD1. Germline V gene sequence: CDR1 SEHNR, CDR2 FQNEAQ (reference sequence). V shed 5 bases, J shed 4 bases, and the junction held 8 bases outside the gene matches. This CDR3 has 15 amino acids. CDR3 loop: CASSPGTGSSTEAFF. CDR3 nucleotides: TGTGCCAGCAGCCCCGGGACAGGGTCTAGCACTGAAGCTTTCTTT. Drawing the rest from reference TRBV7-9 and TRBJ1-1, the complete variable domain is DTGVSQNPRHKITKRGQNVTFRCDPISEHNRLYWYRQTLGQGPEFLTYFQNEAQLEKSRLLSDRFSAERPKGSFSTLEIQRTEQGDSAMYLCASSPGTGSSTEAFFGQGTRLTVV.

The CDR3 region has the DNA TGTGCCAGCTCCTCAGCGGGAGACACCGGGGAGCTGTTTTTT. It translates to CASSSAGDTGELFF. The chain recombines TRBV18 with TRBJ2-2; 8 nucleotides agree with TRBD2. The CDR3 loop spans 14 amino acids. V shed 6 bases, J shed 3 bases, and the junction held 3 bases outside the gene matches. The germline V gene encodes CDR1 KGHSH and CDR2 LQKENI.

This clone has just a few counts. The V call is TRBV19, the J call TRBJ1-5, with unresolved D. CDR1 and CDR2 (germline): LNHDA, SQIVND (reference sequence). V lost 5 bases to trimming and J lost 4 bases, with 15 bases between them. This CDR3 has 15 amino acids. The CDR3 loop is CASSPEDGENQPQHF. Here the CDR3 DNA reads TGTGCCAGTAGTCCAGAAGACGGGGAAAATCAGCCCCAGCATTTT.

This chain connects TRBV28 to TRBJ2-3; 11 bases agree with TRBD2. The CDR3 is 17 residues long. V was clipped by 0 bases and J by 14 bases; unmatched bases: 16. CDR1 is MDHEN, CDR2 SYDVKM, per germline. The CDR3 region has the DNA TGTGCCAGCAGTTTATGGGCCCTAGCGGGAGGCCCTGGGGAGCTGTATTTT. This codes for CASSLWALAGGPGELYF.

This chain links TRBV19 with TRBJ1-1, with D perhaps TRBD1 (6 bases). The germline V gene encodes CDR1 LNHDA and CDR2 SQIVND (reference sequence). The CDR3 totals 14 residues. V lost 3 bases and J lost 1, with 9 bases in between. The CDR3 DNA reads as TGTGCCAGTAGTATCAGGGACAAGAACACTGAAGCTTTCTTT. Translating gives CASSIRDKNTEAFF. The complete variable domain, with remaining parts taken from reference TRBV19 and TRBJ1-1, reads DGGITQSPKYLFRKEGQNVTLSCEQNLNHDAMYWYRQDPGQGLRLIYYSQIVNDFQKGDIAEGYSVSREKKESFPLTVTSAQKNPTAFYLCASSIRDKNTEAFFGQGTRLTVV.

The chain carries TRBV9 and TRBJ2-5; 11 bases line up with TRBD2. Germline assignment: CDR1 SGDLS and CDR2 YYNGEE. This CDR3 contains 16 residues. The junction had 10 bases not matched to a gene; V was cut back by 5 bases and J by 4 bases. CDR3 nucleotide sequence: TGTGCCAGCAGTGAAACGGGACTAGCGGCCCCAGAGACCCAGTACTTC. Residues: CASSETGLAAPETQYF.